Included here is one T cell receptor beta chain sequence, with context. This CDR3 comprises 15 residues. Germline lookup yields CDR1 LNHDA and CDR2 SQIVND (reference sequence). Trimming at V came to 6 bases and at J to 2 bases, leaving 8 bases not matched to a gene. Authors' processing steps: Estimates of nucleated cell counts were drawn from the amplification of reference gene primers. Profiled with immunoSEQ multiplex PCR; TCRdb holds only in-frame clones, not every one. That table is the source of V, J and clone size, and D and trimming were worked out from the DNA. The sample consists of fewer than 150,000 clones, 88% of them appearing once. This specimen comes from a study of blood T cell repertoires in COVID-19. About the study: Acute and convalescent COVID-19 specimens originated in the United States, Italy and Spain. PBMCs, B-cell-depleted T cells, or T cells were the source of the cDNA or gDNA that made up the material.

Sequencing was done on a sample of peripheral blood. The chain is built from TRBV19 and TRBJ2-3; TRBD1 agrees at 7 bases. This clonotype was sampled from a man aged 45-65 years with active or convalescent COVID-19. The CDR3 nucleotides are TGTGCCAGTAGCCTGGGGGACAGCTTCACAGATACGCAGTATTTT. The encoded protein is CASSLGDSFTDTQYF. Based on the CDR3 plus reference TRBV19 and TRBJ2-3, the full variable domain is DGGITQSPKYLFRKEGQNVTLSCEQNLNHDAMYWYRQDPGQGLRLIYYSQIVNDFQKGDIAEGYSVSREKKESFPLTVTSAQKNPTAFYLCASSLGDSFTDTQYFGPGTRLTVL.